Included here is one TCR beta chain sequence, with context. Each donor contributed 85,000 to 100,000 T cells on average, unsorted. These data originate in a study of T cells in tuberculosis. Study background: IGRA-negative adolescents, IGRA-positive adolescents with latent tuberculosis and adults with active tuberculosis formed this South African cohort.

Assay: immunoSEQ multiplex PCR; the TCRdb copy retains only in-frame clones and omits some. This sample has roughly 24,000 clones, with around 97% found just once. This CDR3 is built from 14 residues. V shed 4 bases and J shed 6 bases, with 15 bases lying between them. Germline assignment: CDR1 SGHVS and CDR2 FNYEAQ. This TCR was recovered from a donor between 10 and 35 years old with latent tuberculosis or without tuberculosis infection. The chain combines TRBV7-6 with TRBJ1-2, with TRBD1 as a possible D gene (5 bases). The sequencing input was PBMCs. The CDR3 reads CASSSLAGTDGYTF. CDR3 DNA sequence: TGTGCCAGCAGCTCACTAGCGGGGACGGATGGCTACACCTTC. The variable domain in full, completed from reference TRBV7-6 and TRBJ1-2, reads GAGVSQSPRYKVTKRGQDVALRCDPISGHVSLYWYRQALGQGPEFLTYFNYEAQQDKSGLPNDRFSAERPEGSISTLTIQRTEQRDSAMYRCASSSLAGTDGYTFGSGTRLTVV.